These T cell receptor beta chains were read from a single sample in a study of tumor-infiltrating lymphocytes in localized non-small cell lung cancer. TCRdb's table, derived via immunoSEQ multiplex PCR, lists solely in-frame clones and lacks some. The sample has around 15,000 clones, around three quarters seen once. Sequenced material: lung tumor tissue. These receptor sequences come from a human donor with non-small cell lung cancer. The CDR3 runs from the conserved cysteine through the conserved F or W. The D gene is left open where the match is weak. Size values are once, few and many counts, or a class for expanded clones, and some rows have none.

D gene	J gene	clone size	V gene	CDR3 DNA	CDR3 protein
.	TRBJ2-3	.	TRBV30	TGTGCCTGGAGTGTACAACAGGCTACGCAGTATTTT	CAWSVQQATQYF
TRBD1	TRBJ2-7	.	TRBV19	TGTGCCAGTAGTAACCCGGGACAGAAGAACGAGCAGTACTTC	CASSNPGQKNEQYF
.	TRBJ1-4	.	TRBV30	TGTGCCTGGGGTCCGGGACACTCTAATGAAAAACTGTTTTTT	CAWGPGHSNEKLFF
TRBD2	TRBJ2-7	medium-sized	TRBV4-3	TGCGCCAGCAGCCAAGATAACGGGAGGGTCTACGAGCAGTACTTC	CASSQDNGRVYEQYF
TRBD2	TRBJ2-5	.	TRBV4-2	TGTGCCAGCAGCCATGGGACTACTACTCAAGAGACCCAGTACTTC	CASSHGTTTQETQYF
.	TRBJ1-1	.	TRBV4-2	TGTGCCAGCAAGATCAGGGATCCCCTTGAAGCTTTCTTT	CASKIRDPLEAFF
TRBD1	TRBJ1-2	.	TRBV5-1	TGCGCCAGCAGCTTGGGCGCTATTGGGACAGCAAGTGACACCTTC	CASSLGAIGTASDTF
.	TRBJ1-3	.	TRBV30	TGTGCCTGGAGTGTAACAAGAAACACCATATATTTT	CAWSVTRNTIYF
.	TRBJ2-2	.	TRBV5-4	TGTGCCAGCAGCTCTCACCTGGGGCAGGACACCGGGGAGCTGTTTTTT	CASSSHLGQDTGELFF
.	TRBJ1-5	.	TRBV7-2	TGTGCCAGCAGCGAATACTCTTCAGGGGAGGGAGACAATCAGCCCCAGCATTTT	CASSEYSSGEGDNQPQHF
.	TRBJ1-3	.	TRBV19	TGTGCCAGTAGACAACGGATTTGGGGGGAAGAAAACACCATATATTTT	CASRQRIWGEENTIYF
.	TRBJ1-4	few	TRBV27	TGTGCCAGCAGTTCTTCCGGGACCTATGGGGAAAAACTGTTTTTT	CASSSSGTYGEKLFF
.	TRBJ2-3	.	TRBV4-1	TGCGCCAGCAGCCACGGGGGTAGCACAGATACGCAGTATTTT	CASSHGGSTDTQYF
TRBD1	TRBJ1-1	.	TRBV11-3	TGTGCCAGCACCACGGACAGGATGAACACTGAAGCTTTCTTT	CASTTDRMNTEAFF
TRBD2	TRBJ2-5	.	TRBV19	TGTGCCAGTAGTAAACGGACTAGCGGGAGCTGGGGAGAGACCCAGTACTTC	CASSKRTSGSWGETQYF
.	TRBJ1-6	medium-sized	TRBV7-8	TGTGCCAGCAGCTTAGGGGGGATAAATTCACCCCTCCACTTT	CASSLGGINSPLHF
TRBD1	TRBJ1-2	.	TRBV11-3	TGTGCCACCGGCGGACAGGGGGATTCGTCCTATGGCTACACCTTC	CATGGQGDSSYGYTF
TRBD2	TRBJ2-5	.	TRBV18	TGTGCCAGCTCACCAGGACTAGCGGGTCAAGAGACCCAGTACTTC	CASSPGLAGQETQYF
.	TRBJ2-1	once	TRBV19	TGTGCCAGTAGTACTTCGAGCTCCTACAATGAGCAGTTCTTC	CASSTSSSYNEQFF
TRBD1	TRBJ1-2	few	TRBV6-5	TGTGCCAGCAGTCGACAGGGGCAAAGTGGCTACACCTTC	CASSRQGQSGYTF
.	TRBJ2-5	.	TRBV7-9	TGTGCCAGCATCAGGGTTGGGTACCTCGAGACCCAGTACTTC	CASIRVGYLETQYF
.	TRBJ2-7	.	TRBV5-6	TGTGCCAGCAGCTTGGGAGGCAGCCCTAAGCAGTACTTC	CASSLGGSPKQYF
TRBD1	TRBJ1-1	.	TRBV28	TGTGCCAGCAGTTTTTCCGGACAGGGGACTACGAACACTGAAGCTTTCTTT	CASSFSGQGTTNTEAFF
.	TRBJ1-1	few	TRBV11-3	TGTGCCAGCAGCCCCGGCGTAGGAGCTTTCTTT	CASSPGVGAFF
.	TRBJ2-7	.	TRBV7-9	TGTGCCAGCAGCTTAGTAGGAGGACTGAGCTCCTACGAGCGGTACTTC	CASSLVGGLSSYERYF
.	TRBJ1-1	.	TRBV6-6	TGTGCCGGGGTTGACAGACTACTCGAAAAAGCTTTCTTT	CAGVDRLLEKAFF
.	TRBJ1-1	.	TRBV5-1	TGCGCCAGCGGACCGGGGGGGAACACTGAAGCTTTCTTT	CASGPGGNTEAFF
.	TRBJ2-7	.	TRBV7-9	TGTGCCAGCAGCTTAGGGGGGGAAGGCTACGAGCAGTACTTC	CASSLGGEGYEQYF
TRBD1	TRBJ1-5	.	TRBV5-5	TGTGCCAGCAGCTGGGGACAGACCTATAGCAATCAGCCCCAGCATTTT	CASSWGQTYSNQPQHF
.	TRBJ1-5	.	TRBV1	TGCACCAGCAGCCAAGATTGGTCCGACAGGGGGTGTATATATTGTCAGCCCCAGCATTTT	CTSSQDWSDRGCIYCQPQHF
.	TRBJ2-7	.	TRBV10-2	TGCGCCAGCAGCGAGGGGGGCTACGAGCAGTACTTC	CASSEGGYEQYF
.	TRBJ1-5	.	TRBV6-1	TGTGCCAGCAGGAAATTAGAAGATCAGCCCCAGCATTTT	CASRKLEDQPQHF
.	TRBJ2-1	.	TRBV4-1	TGCGCCAGCAGCCAAGAGGAGAGTGATGAGCAGTTCTTC	CASSQEESDEQFF
TRBD1	TRBJ2-7	few	TRBV5-1	TGCGCCAGCAAGTGGACAGGGGCCTACGAGCAGTACTTC	CASKWTGAYEQYF
.	TRBJ1-1	once	TRBV6-5	TGTGCCAGCAGTTACCTGGACAACCTGAACACTGAAGCTTTCTTT	CASSYLDNLNTEAFF
.	TRBJ2-7	.	TRBV5-1	TGCGCCAGCAGCTTGGGCGGGCATAGCTCCTACGAGCAGTACTTC	CASSLGGHSSYEQYF
TRBD2	TRBJ2-5	.	TRBV4-2	TGTGCCAGCAGCCAAGACGGGAGCGGGGGCCAAGAGACCCAGTACTTC	CASSQDGSGGQETQYF
TRBD1	TRBJ1-6	.	TRBV5-1	TGCGCCAGCAGCTCCGACAGGGGGAATTCACCCCTCCACTTT	CASSSDRGNSPLHF
TRBD2	TRBJ2-1	.	TRBV11-2	TGTGCCAGCAGCCTAGGACTAGCGGGGGCCAATGAGCAGTTCTTC	CASSLGLAGANEQFF
TRBD1	TRBJ1-4	.	TRBV2	TGTGCCAGCACAAAGACAGGGGGAGGTGAAAAACTGTTTTTT	CASTKTGGGEKLFF
.	TRBJ1-2	few	TRBV6-6	TGTGCCAGCAGTTGGAACAGTGACGGCTACACCTTC	CASSWNSDGYTF
.	TRBJ2-3	.	TRBV7-2	TGTGCCAGCAGCCAAGGGGCCAGCACAGATACGCAGTATTTT	CASSQGASTDTQYF
.	TRBJ1-1	.	TRBV27	TGTGCCAGCAGCCACGGAGCGGGGAACACTGAAGCTTTCTTT	CASSHGAGNTEAFF
.	TRBJ1-1	.	TRBV5-8	TGTGCCAGCGGAAGTGGGTTTGAAGCTTTCTTT	CASGSGFEAFF
.	TRBJ2-5	.	TRBV6-6	TGTGCCAGCAGTTACTCGGGAGGAGGGCAACAAGAGACCCAGTACTTC	CASSYSGGGQQETQYF